A single sample is the source of the 12 T cell receptor beta chains below, sequenced in a study of Ad26.COV2.S vaccination and SARS-CoV-2 variants. TCRdb keeps only in-frame clones here, not all; method: immunoSEQ multiplex PCR. Of approximately 400,000 clones in the sample, about 85% were seen once. Treatment specified: roughly 18 received Ad26.COV2.S at low or high dose, single or two shots; about 5 received placebo; per-sample allocation not given. The samples date from day 63 after the first vaccine or placebo injection. This sample comprised peripheral blood, obtained in a trial of Ad26.COV2.S vaccine versus placebo. The receptors here all came from a person aged 18-60 years who received the Ad26.COV2.S COVID-19 vaccine or a placebo.

The chain uses TRBV6-2 or TRBV6-3 and TRBJ2-7; D might be TRBD1 or TRBD2, each matching 7 bases. The CDR3 extends over 14 amino acids. CDR1 is MNHEY, CDR2 SVGEGT, per germline. V dropped 6 bases and J dropped 3 bases, with 15 bases sitting between them. The CDR3 bases are TGTGCCAGCAGCCGCAGGGGGGGACTCTACGAGCAGTACTTC. As protein: CASSRRGGLYEQYF.

This sequence joins TRBV30 and TRBJ2-5, with D unclear. The CDR3 runs to 14 residues. The germline V and J ends were trimmed by 3 bases and 5 bases, with 16 bases remaining between them. Germline CDR1 is GTSNPN and CDR2 is SVGIG (reference sequence). CDR3 sequence (DNA): TGTGCCTGGAGCCTGGGCCCCAACCGGGAGACCCAGTACTTC. The encoded protein is CAWSLGPNRETQYF.

V is TRBV30 and J is TRBJ2-5, with 14 bases lining up with TRBD2. Germline CDR1 and CDR2: GTSNPN and SVGIG (reference sequence). The CDR3 has 14 amino acids. Trimming at V came to 2 bases and at J to 5 bases, leaving 1 base not matched to a gene. CDR3 DNA sequence: TGTGCCTGGAGTCGGACTAGCGGGGGGGAGACCCAGTACTTC. It codes for CAWSRTSGGETQYF.

This chain connects TRBV25-1 to TRBJ2-1; D is unclear. Germline-derived CDR1 and CDR2 are MGHDK and SYGVNS. V lost 2 bases, J lost 8 bases, and 7 bases lay in between. This CDR3 region has 12 residues. The DNA of the CDR3 is TGTGCCAGCAGTGAACCCTGGGATGAGCAGTTCTTC. It codes for CASSEPWDEQFF.

This clone was detected a few times. This chain links TRBV9 with TRBJ2-1; D is ambiguous. This CDR3 has 15 amino acids. Germline CDR1 SGDLS, CDR2 YYNGEE. V was clipped by 0 bases and J by 2 bases, with 9 bases between them. The DNA of the CDR3 is TGTGCCAGCAGCGTAGATCCCGAGACCTACAATGAGCAGTTCTTC. Its protein is CASSVDPETYNEQFF.

The V gene is TRBV4-1, the J gene TRBJ1-5; unclear D gene. Trimming stripped 3 bases from V and 1 base from J, with 7 bases between. The CDR3 is 14 amino acids. Germline values: CDR1 MGHRA, CDR2 YSYEKL. CDR3 nucleotide sequence: TGCGCCAGCAGCCACCCGGGGAGCAATCAGCCCCAGCATTTT. It codes for CASSHPGSNQPQHF.

This chain joins TRBV7-9 and TRBJ2-7; D ambiguous. Germline CDR1 SEHNR, CDR2 FQNEAQ (reference sequence). V was trimmed by 0 bases and J by 6 bases, leaving 6 bases between them. CDR3 length: 12 amino acids. The CDR3 coding sequence is TGTGCCAGCAGCTTAGCTGGGCGCGAGCAGTACTTC. As protein: CASSLAGREQYF.

The chain links TRBV5-1 to TRBJ2-7, with TRBD1 matching over 10 bases. Germline loops: CDR1 SGHRS, CDR2 YFSETQ. The trim removed 0 bases at V and 4 bases at J, leaving 7 bases unmatched. The length of the CDR3 is 16 residues. The chain's CDR3 is CASSLGQGASSYEQYF. The CDR3 DNA reads as TGCGCCAGCAGCTTGGGACAGGGGGCCAGTAGTTACGAGCAGTACTTC.

The chain is built from TRBV3-1 (or the pseudogene TRBV3-2) and TRBJ2-2; 11 positions agree with TRBD2. CDR3 length: 21 amino acids. With V trimmed by 4 bases and J by 0 bases, 16 bases remained unmatched. The germline V gene encodes CDR1 LGHDT and CDR2 YNNKEL (reference sequence). CDR3 in DNA: TGTGCCAGCAGCCCAGCGATCTCGGGACTAGCGGTTCTCGCGAACACCGGGGAGCTGTTTTTT. Amino acid sequence: CASSPAISGLAVLANTGELFF.

The chain links TRBV30 to TRBJ2-7, with 11 positions matching TRBD2. This CDR3 region has 16 residues. J lost 4 bases, V lost 2 bases, and 10 bases had no gene match. Germline CDR1 reads GTSNPN; CDR2 reads SVGIG (reference sequence). In DNA, the CDR3 is TGTGCCTGGAGTCCTTATAGCGGGGGGGCCAAATACGAGCAGTACTTC. It specifies CAWSPYSGGAKYEQYF.

The chain has TRBV3-1 (or the pseudogene TRBV3-2) and TRBJ2-2; 7 nucleotides match TRBD2. J gave up 0 bases and V 4 bases, and 5 bases lay outside the gene matches. This CDR3 has 16 amino acids. Per the germline V gene, CDR1 is LGHDT and CDR2 is YNNKEL (reference sequence). CDR3 nucleotide sequence: TGTGCCAGCAGCCCAACTAGCGCCGCGAACACCGGGGAGCTGTTTTTT. This codes for CASSPTSAANTGELFF.

V is TRBV2 and J is TRBJ2-1; D gene uncertain. CDR1 is SNHLY, CDR2 FYNNEI, per germline. This CDR3 spans 17 amino acids. The V and J ends lost 0 bases and 0 bases respectively, with 12 bases between them. Here the CDR3 reads CASSEARTAVSYNEQFF. CDR3 in DNA: TGTGCCAGCAGTGAAGCGAGAACCGCAGTCTCCTACAATGAGCAGTTCTTC.